The TCR beta chain described here comes from a study of T cells after yellow fever vaccination (dated 2019 in TCRdb). About the study as a whole: The SMART-Seq v4 Ultra Low Input RNA kit was used to prepare libraries from fractions with low cell numbers. Bulk TCR alpha and beta repertoires were sequenced longitudinally to track T-cell clones before and after primary and booster YFV17D yellow fever vaccination. Two healthy male donors, one aged 18 to 30 and one aged 30 to 39 years, made up the cohort. Blood was drawn at multiple timepoints before and after primary and secondary immunization, with bulk PBMC replicates and cell subsets isolated. The paper's findings and limits, for the study overall: A small share of clonotypes was detected in both CD4 and CD8 compartments, with the overlap likely arising from convergent recombination. The secondary T-cell response was found to be weaker but faster than the primary response, with a peak reached on day 5 rather than on day 15. Most clones expanded after primary vaccination were re-detected after the booster (about 95% of CD4 and about 88% of CD8), suggesting broad memory maintenance. Computational filtering was needed because FACS-sorted repertoires could contain abundant contaminating clonotypes from the bulk population. Because only a couple of donors were included in the study, the extent to which the findings can be generalized is limited.

TCR cDNA was synthesized by 5'RACE template switching, which introduced a universal primer site and unique molecular identifiers. Priming of cDNA synthesis was performed from both the TCR alpha and TCR beta constant segments. Library amplification used two PCR steps, and the second PCR step added sample barcodes and sequencing adapters. Sequencing of libraries was performed on Illumina HiSeq 2500 (2x100 bp) or NovaSeq (2x150 bp). Under the source paper's analysis protocol: MIGEC handled demultiplexing of reads and collapsing into UMI consensus sequences, while MiXCR performed V(D)J alignment. Vaccine-responding clonotypes were defined with edgeR using replicate PBMC samples, requiring FDR below 0.01 and a log2 fold change above 5 up to day 15. Each bulk clonotype received a CD4 or CD8 identity based on whether the sequenced CD4 or CD8 repertoire contained that clonotype at higher abundance. TCRdb trimmed public reads at Q25 via fastp, called clones via MiXCR and kept in-frame beta chains. Every CDR3 protein is listed once, alongside the most common genes and DNA of its rows. The V and J calls were not made by the authors but by TCRdb's processing. This sample lists about 320,000 distinct CDR3 sequences; around 7% were detected once. The ten largest clones add up to about 18% of the sample.

The meaning of the sample's treatment or condition label: live attenuated yellow fever vaccine strain. At each blood-draw timepoint, two biological replicates of bulk PBMCs were obtained. A standard Ficoll-Paque protocol was used to isolate PBMCs from peripheral blood. RNA was extracted with TriZol from bulk PBMCs, CD4 and CD8 fractions, and dextramer-positive and dextramer-negative fractions. This clonotype was seen many times. No cognate antigen has been identified for it. No base-level quality is on record; no much larger clone is a single base apart. Counted from cysteine to phenylalanine, this CDR3 has 15 amino acids. The entry retains the CDR3 DNA only, 45 bases that are in frame from base 1. Ends trimmed: V by 2 bases, J by 5 bases; bases unmatched to a gene: 5. The germline V gene supplies CDR1 SGHTA and CDR2 FQGTGA.

The chain is assembled from TRBV7-3 and TRBJ2-5, with TRBD2 identical over 10 junction bases. Sequenced material: PBMCs, taken more than 35 days after the first yellow fever vaccination. The TCR sequence derives from a man younger than 35 who received the YFV17D yellow fever vaccine. The DNA is TGTGCCAGCAGCTTATCCGGACTAGCGGCGGAGACCCAGTACTTC. This yields the protein CASSLSGLAAETQYF.